These T cell receptor beta chains were read from a single sample in a study of blood T cell repertoires in COVID-19. Sequenced by immunoSEQ multiplex PCR; TCRdb stores in-frame clones only, minus some. The table lists fewer than 250,000 clones, 70% to 90% of them singletons. The sample was peripheral blood. The receptors originated from a woman aged 40 to 50 who had recovered from COVID-19. CDR3s include the opening cysteine and the closing phenylalanine or tryptophan. Each record gives: clone size, J gene, D gene, CDR3 length, V gene, CDR3 DNA, CDR3 protein. A D gene is named only where the DNA matches it firmly. Not all rows give a size; the values are once, few, many and, for expanded clones, a class.

abundance: -
j_gene: TRBJ1-1
d_gene: TRBD1
len: 12
v_gene: TRBV5-5
CDR3nt: TGTGCCAGCAACGTTGCGGGACAGCCGATTTCGTTT
CDR3aa: CASNVAGQPISF

abundance: -
j_gene: TRBJ1-5
d_gene: TRBD1
len: 14
v_gene: TRBV28
CDR3nt: TGTGCCAGCATGGGACAGGGGGGAGGACAGCCCCAGCATTTT
CDR3aa: CASMGQGGGQPQHF

abundance: -
j_gene: TRBJ2-7
d_gene: -
len: 15
v_gene: TRBV28
CDR3nt: TGTGCCAGCAGTTTAATCCAGGGAACATCCTACGAGCAGTACTTC
CDR3aa: CASSLIQGTSYEQYF

abundance: -
j_gene: TRBJ1-2
d_gene: -
len: 13
v_gene: TRBV24-1
CDR3nt: TGTGCCACCAGTGACCGGGACATAGATGGCTACACCTTC
CDR3aa: CATSDRDIDGYTF

abundance: -
j_gene: TRBJ2-1
d_gene: TRBD2
len: 11
v_gene: TRBV6-5
CDR3nt: TGTGCCAGCAGGCCTAGCGGTGAGCAGTTCTTC
CDR3aa: CASRPSGEQFF

abundance: -
j_gene: TRBJ1-4
d_gene: -
len: 14
v_gene: TRBV7-9
CDR3nt: TGTGCCAGCAGCGATGACAGTTCTAATGAAAAACTGTTTTTT
CDR3aa: CASSDDSSNEKLFF

abundance: -
j_gene: TRBJ1-3
d_gene: -
len: 14
v_gene: TRBV5-1
CDR3nt: TGCGCCAGCAGCTCGGGACACCATCCGGACACCATATATTTT
CDR3aa: CASSSGHHPDTIYF

abundance: -
j_gene: TRBJ1-4
d_gene: -
len: 14
v_gene: TRBV18
CDR3nt: TGTGCCAGCACAGACAGGCCCGGAGATACAAAACTGTTTTTT
CDR3aa: CASTDRPGDTKLFF

abundance: -
j_gene: TRBJ1-1
d_gene: TRBD1
len: 15
v_gene: TRBV7-8
CDR3nt: TGTGCCAGCATAATACAGGGGCTAGGGAACACTGAAGCTTTCTTT
CDR3aa: CASIIQGLGNTEAFF

abundance: -
j_gene: TRBJ2-3
d_gene: -
len: 12
v_gene: TRBV2
CDR3nt: TGTGCCAGAGAACAACAATCGGATACGCAGTATTTT
CDR3aa: CAREQQSDTQYF

abundance: once
j_gene: TRBJ2-5
d_gene: TRBD2
len: 12
v_gene: TRBV29-1
CDR3nt: TGCTGCATACAGGGACTAGCGGACCCCAAATACTTC
CDR3aa: CCIQGLADPKYF

abundance: -
j_gene: TRBJ2-3
d_gene: -
len: 15
v_gene: TRBV30
CDR3nt: TGTGCCTGGAGTAATATGGACACCAGCACAGATACGCAGTATTTT
CDR3aa: CAWSNMDTSTDTQYF

abundance: few
j_gene: TRBJ1-2
d_gene: TRBD1
len: 11
v_gene: TRBV6-5
CDR3nt: TGTGCCAGTGGACAGGACTTTGGCTACACCTTC
CDR3aa: CASGQDFGYTF

abundance: -
j_gene: TRBJ2-1
d_gene: -
len: 14
v_gene: TRBV3-1/TRBV3-2
CDR3nt: TGTGCCAGCAGCTTAGCTAAACCTTACAATGAGCAGTTCTTC
CDR3aa: CASSLAKPYNEQFF

abundance: -
j_gene: TRBJ2-7
d_gene: -
len: 14
v_gene: TRBV5-4
CDR3nt: TGTGCCAGCAGCCTCGGAGGGTCCTCCTACGAGCAGTACTTC
CDR3aa: CASSLGGSSYEQYF

abundance: -
j_gene: TRBJ2-2
d_gene: -
len: 15
v_gene: TRBV29-1
CDR3nt: TGCAGCGTTACTAGGGTTGGGGCGAACACCGGGGAGCTGTTTTTT
CDR3aa: CSVTRVGANTGELFF

abundance: -
j_gene: TRBJ2-7
d_gene: -
len: 16
v_gene: TRBV7-9
CDR3nt: TGTGCCAGCAGCCACCAGGGCCAGTCCCCCTCCTACGAGCAGTACTTC
CDR3aa: CASSHQGQSPSYEQYF

abundance: -
j_gene: TRBJ1-5
d_gene: TRBD1
len: 17
v_gene: TRBV18
CDR3nt: TGTGCCAGCTCACCACGGCGTCCCGGGACAGGGACTCAGCCCCAGCATTTT
CDR3aa: CASSPRRPGTGTQPQHF

abundance: -
j_gene: TRBJ2-1
d_gene: -
len: 14
v_gene: TRBV3-1/TRBV3-2
CDR3nt: TGTGCCAGCAGCCCCCGGGACTCCTACAATGAGCAGTTCTTC
CDR3aa: CASSPRDSYNEQFF

abundance: -
j_gene: TRBJ2-5
d_gene: -
len: 15
v_gene: TRBV5-8
CDR3nt: TGTGCCAGCAGTAGGGAGGGACACGCACGGGGAACCCAGTACTTC
CDR3aa: CASSREGHARGTQYF